This TCR beta chain was retrieved from a study of T cell responses to AZD1222 COVID-19 vaccine. A remark on this clone: Its antigen is as yet unknown.

The V and J ends lost 6 bases and 4 bases, in that order; junction bases with no gene match: 7. This CDR3 is built from 14 residues. The germline gives CDR1 MNHEY, CDR2 SVGEGT. TCRdb's table, derived via immunoSEQ multiplex PCR, lists solely in-frame clones and lacks some. The top ten hold approximately 15% of the sample, which has 15,000 or so clones, over 60% seen once. Study-wide results and limits: Females outnumbered males among donors, who were mostly white British; clonal diversity was possibly underestimated. CD4 TCRs covered the whole spike, strongest at regions 160-218 and 743-854. Reportedly, close to half of spike-specific TCRs are directed against unmutated variant regions.

Analyses pooled second doses at about 4 or about 12 weeks. The sample here was peripheral blood, taken 28 days after the second AZD1222 dose. This TCR was sampled from an adult who received the AZD1222 COVID-19 vaccine. The rearrangement joins TRBV6-2 or TRBV6-3 to TRBJ2-3; 7 bases are shared with TRBD2. CDR3 DNA: TGTGCCAGCAGCCAAAGCGGGGCTGCAGATACGCAGTATTTT. It translates to CASSQSGAADTQYF.